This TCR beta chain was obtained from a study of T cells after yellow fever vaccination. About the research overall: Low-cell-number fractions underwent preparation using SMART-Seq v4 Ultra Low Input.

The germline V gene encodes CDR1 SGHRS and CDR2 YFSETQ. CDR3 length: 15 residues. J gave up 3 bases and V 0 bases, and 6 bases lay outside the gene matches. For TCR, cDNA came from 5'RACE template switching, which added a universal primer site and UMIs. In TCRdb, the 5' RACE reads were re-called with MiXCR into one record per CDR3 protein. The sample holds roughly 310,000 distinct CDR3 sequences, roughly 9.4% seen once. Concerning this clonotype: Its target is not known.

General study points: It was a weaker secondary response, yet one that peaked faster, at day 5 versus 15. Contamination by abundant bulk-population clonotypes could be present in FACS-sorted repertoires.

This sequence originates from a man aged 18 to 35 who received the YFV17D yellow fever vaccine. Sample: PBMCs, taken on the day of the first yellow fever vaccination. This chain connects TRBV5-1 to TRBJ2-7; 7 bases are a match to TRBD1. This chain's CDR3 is CASSLALDRDYEQYF. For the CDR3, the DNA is TGCGCCAGCAGCTTGGCTCTAGACAGGGACTACGAGCAGTACTTC.